The rows below give T cell receptor beta chains drawn from one sample of a study of vaccination effects on CD4 cells after COVID-19. Using immunoSEQ multiplex PCR, the repertoire was profiled, and TCRdb retains in-frame clones only, with some absent. In the table there are more than 35,000 clones, about 65% of which are singletons. These receptors have no identified antigens. This material consisted of CD4+ T cells from PBMCs cultured without peptide, taken before COVID-19 vaccination. These receptors all come from a human donor who received a COVID-19 vaccine. The CDR3 runs from the conserved cysteine through the conserved F or W. A D gene is named only where the DNA matches it firmly. Clone size is shown for a subset of rows, as once, few, many or a class of expanded clone.

few	TRBD1	TRBV19	TRBJ1-1	TGTGCCAGTAATTTCGGGACAGGTAATCCATACACTGAAGCTTTCTTT	CASNFGTGNPYTEAFF
NA	TRBD1	TRBV18	TRBJ2-3	TGTGCCAGCTCACCTTCTCTAGGGGGCCCAGATACGCAGTATTTT	CASSPSLGGPDTQYF
few	TRBD2	TRBV10-3	TRBJ2-3	TGTGCCATCAATATGGCGGGGGGCGAGGATACGCAGTATTTT	CAINMAGGEDTQYF
NA	TRBD1	TRBV19	TRBJ1-6	TGTGCCAGTAGGAGGGGGCGAGGTTCACCCCTCCACTTT	CASRRGRGSPLHF
medium-sized	TRBD1	TRBV5-4	TRBJ2-5	TGTGCCAGCAGCTTGGTGTCAGGGGGCATGGAGACCCAGTACTTC	CASSLVSGGMETQYF
few	NA	TRBV3-1/TRBV3-2	TRBJ2-3	TGTGCCAGCAGCCCACAGGGCTCAGATACGCAGTATTTT	CASSPQGSDTQYF
NA	TRBD1	TRBV19	TRBJ1-2	TGTGCCAGTAGTCTAGGGCAGGGGGACTATGGCTACACCTTC	CASSLGQGDYGYTF
NA	TRBD1	TRBV3-1/TRBV3-2	TRBJ1-2	TGTGCCAGCAGCCGACGACGGACAGGAGATACTAACTATGGCTACACCTTC	CASSRRRTGDTNYGYTF
few	NA	TRBV7-9	TRBJ1-3	TGTGCCAGCAGCCTCCATTCCTCTGGAAACACCATATATTTT	CASSLHSSGNTIYF
NA	TRBD2	TRBV18	TRBJ2-5	TGTGCCAGCTCACCAATAGCGGGGAGCCAAGAGACCCAGTACTTC	CASSPIAGSQETQYF
NA	TRBD2	TRBV24-1	TRBJ2-1	TGTGCCACCAGTAATAGCCGGGACTATCCATACAATGAGCAGTTCTTC	CATSNSRDYPYNEQFF
NA	TRBD2	TRBV9	TRBJ2-1	TGTGCCAGCAGCGTAGGATCGGCGGGAGCATACAATGAGCAGTTCTTC	CASSVGSAGAYNEQFF
NA	NA	TRBV5-1	TRBJ2-7	TGCGCCAGCAGCCGGACAGCTGGAACCTACGAGCAGTACTTC	CASSRTAGTYEQYF
NA	NA	TRBV5-8	TRBJ1-1	TGTGCCAGCAGCGTCACACTGAACACTGAAGCTTTCTTT	CASSVTLNTEAFF
NA	TRBD1	TRBV9	TRBJ2-2	TGTGCCAGCAGCGTAGGGGACAGGGGATCGGACACCGGGGAGCTGTTTTTT	CASSVGDRGSDTGELFF
NA	TRBD2	TRBV5-4	TRBJ2-7	TGTGCCAGCAGCCCCGGGACTAGCGTCTCCTACGAGCAGTACTTC	CASSPGTSVSYEQYF
once	NA	TRBV29-1	TRBJ2-3	TGCAACACACTGGGGGTAGGCACAGATACGCAGTATTTT	CNTLGVGTDTQYF
NA	TRBD1	TRBV30	TRBJ1-4	TGTGCCTGGAGTGTTCTGGGGGACAGCGAGGAGTTGGATGAAAAACTGTTTTTT	CAWSVLGDSEELDEKLFF
few	TRBD1	TRBV19	TRBJ2-7	TGTGCCAGTAGCCCCCCCGACAGGGGAGTCCACGAGCAGTACTTC	CASSPPDRGVHEQYF
NA	NA	TRBV5-5	TRBJ1-2	TGTGCCAGTACGCAGGGTGATTACTATGGCTACACCTTC	CASTQGDYYGYTF
few	TRBD2	TRBV6-1	TRBJ2-1	TGTGCCAGCAGTGTGTCTAGCGGGGGGGTCTACAATGAGCAGTTCTTC	CASSVSSGGVYNEQFF
few	NA	TRBV11-2	TRBJ2-5	TGTGCCAGCAGCTTAGAACCTCAGGGGACCCAGTACTTC	CASSLEPQGTQYF
few	NA	TRBV6-5	TRBJ2-2	TGTGCCAGCAGTAAGATCGGACAAAACACCGGGGAGCTGTTTTTT	CASSKIGQNTGELFF
NA	NA	TRBV19	TRBJ2-5	TGTGCCAGTAACAATAGAGGTTTGGCCCAAGAGACCCAGTACTTC	CASNNRGLAQETQYF
NA	TRBD2	TRBV7-8	TRBJ2-2	TGTGCCAGCAGCCAGCCTAGCGGGGGGTTCGGGGAGCTGTTTTTT	CASSQPSGGFGELFF
NA	NA	TRBV5-4	TRBJ2-1	TGTGCCAGCAGCGAGACGGACTCCACAAATCTGAATGAGCAGTTCTTC	CASSETDSTNLNEQFF
NA	TRBD1	TRBV10-1	TRBJ2-3	TGCGCCAGCAGTTACGACCGGGACAGGGGACTCTATACGCAGTATTTT	CASSYDRDRGLYTQYF
few	NA	TRBV25-1	TRBJ1-1	TGTGCCAGCATTAATTCGGGCACTGAAGCTTTCTTT	CASINSGTEAFF
few	NA	TRBV5-6	TRBJ1-2	TGTGCCAGCAGCTTGCAGGGAAATTTCTATGGCTACACCTTC	CASSLQGNFYGYTF
NA	TRBD1	TRBV6-5	TRBJ1-2	TGTGCCAGCAGGACCGGGACAGGGGTATATGGCTACACCTTC	CASRTGTGVYGYTF
NA	TRBD1	TRBV5-8	TRBJ1-1	TGTGCCAGCAGCTGGGGACAGGGGAGCACTGAAGCTTTCTTT	CASSWGQGSTEAFF
NA	NA	TRBV5-1	TRBJ2-7	TGCGCCAGCAGCTTGTTCGGGGCGCCGGGCGAGCAGTACTTC	CASSLFGAPGEQYF
NA	TRBD1	TRBV6-6	TRBJ1-6	TGTGCCAGCAGTCTCGCCGGGACAGGGCGATTGAGCTCCTATAATTCACCCCTCCACTTT	CASSLAGTGRLSSYNSPLHF
NA	TRBD2	TRBV5-4	TRBJ2-3	TGTGCCAGCAGCTTGGCCCCCGGGCGGCGGGGGAGCACAGATACGCAGTATTTT	CASSLAPGRRGSTDTQYF
NA	TRBD1	TRBV16	TRBJ1-5	TGTGCCAGCAGCCCGACAGGGGGGGGTCAGCCCCAGCATTTT	CASSPTGGGQPQHF
few	NA	TRBV10-1	TRBJ2-7	TGCGCCAGCAGTGACCACTATGAGAGCTCCTACGAGCAGTACTTC	CASSDHYESSYEQYF
NA	NA	TRBV11-3	TRBJ2-1	TGTGCCAGCAGCTTAGACCGACACAATGAGCAGTTCTTC	CASSLDRHNEQFF
few	TRBD1	TRBV5-4	TRBJ1-4	TGTGCCAGCAGCTTGGCGCTCGGACAGGGTAATGAAAAACTGTTTTTT	CASSLALGQGNEKLFF
NA	TRBD2	TRBV5-4	TRBJ2-1	TGTGCCAGCAGCATCGGGACTAGCGGGAGGTGGGATGAGCAGTTCTTC	CASSIGTSGRWDEQFF
NA	NA	TRBV6-2/TRBV6-3	TRBJ1-1	TGTGCCAGCAGTTACTTGCCGGGGAAGGCGGACACTGAAGCTTTCTTT	CASSYLPGKADTEAFF